Below, 18 T cell receptor beta chains from the same sample are listed, as sequenced in a study of T cell repertoires in cytomegalovirus infection. TCRdb reprocessed the reads via MiXCR and lists one record per CDR3 protein. Of about 680,000 distinct CDR3 sequences listed, 20% to 25% are singletons. Specimen: CD8+ T cells from PBMCs. These receptors came from a human donor in good health (CMV status not recorded). Some clones in this sample may be carry-over from other donors' samples.

Ten or more counts support this clonotype. The genes are TRBV28 and TRBJ2-1; no firm D call. Germline V gene data show CDR1 as MDHEN and CDR2 as SYDVKM. The length of the CDR3 is 12 residues. The V end was cut by 7 bases, the J end by 7 bases, with 11 bases between. CDR3 nucleotide sequence: TGTGCCAGCACTGCTGGGGTAAATGAGCAGTTCTTC. Amino acid sequence: CASTAGVNEQFF.

The rearrangement joins TRBV24-1 to TRBJ1-1; D is possibly TRBD1 (5 bases). The CDR3 extends over 13 amino acids. Between the trimmed V and J ends, which lost 8 bases and 0 bases, there was a span of 9 bases. Germline V gives CDR1 KGHDR, CDR2 SFDVKD. CDR3 in DNA: TGTGCCACCAAGGGACCGCTGAACACTGAAGCTTTCTTT. Encoded protein: CATKGPLNTEAFF.

The gene calls are TRBV28 and TRBJ2-3; D possibly corresponds to TRBD1 (5 bases). V was trimmed by 6 bases and J by 2 bases, leaving 12 bases between them. The CDR3 is 14 amino acids. CDR1 is MDHEN, CDR2 SYDVKM, per germline. CDR3 bases: TGTGCCAGCAGCCCGGACACAATCACAGATACGCAGTATTTT. Amino acids: CASSPDTITDTQYF.

The chain is built from TRBV6-5 and TRBJ2-4; D unclear. V lost 1 base and J lost 8, with 12 bases in between. CDR1 is MNHEY and CDR2 is SVGAGI in the germline V gene. The CDR3 is 14 residues long. CDR3 nucleotide sequence: TGTGCCAGCAGTTACTTCGGTCAGTTGGACATTCAGTACTTC. This gives the protein CASSYFGQLDIQYF.

This clonotype was counted ten times or more. This chain links TRBV7-2 with TRBJ2-2; TRBD2 matches 11 bases. The germline CDR1 and CDR2 sequences are SGHTA and FQGNSA. V lost 5 bases and J lost 2; bases outside the gene matches: 4. The CDR3 length is 16 residues. CDR3 nucleotides: TGTGCCAGCAGCCGGACTAGCGGGCCAAACACCGGGGAGCTGTTTTTT. Translation gives CASSRTSGPNTGELFF. The variable domain in full, with the rest retrieved from reference TRBV7-2 and TRBJ2-2, is GAGVSQSPSNKVTEKGKDVELRCDPISGHTALYWYRQSLGQGLEFLIYFQGNSAPDKSGLPSDRFSAERTGGSVSTLTIQRTQQEDSAVYLCASSRTSGPNTGELFFGEGSRLTVL.

This clonotype has a handful of counts. The V gene is TRBV6-5, the J gene TRBJ2-5; 7 bases are shared with TRBD2. Germline CDR1 MNHEY, CDR2 SVGAGI. The CDR3 length is 14 residues. V lost 7 bases to trimming and J lost 0 bases; unmatched junction nucleotides: 5. The CDR3 DNA is TGTGCCAGCACCGTGGGGGGGTACCAAGAGACCCAGTACTTC. It is translated as CASTVGGYQETQYF.

This clonotype was counted between two and nine times. The chain couples TRBV29-1 to TRBJ2-5, with TRBD1 matching 7 bases. This CDR3 is 15 amino acids long. J gave up 5 bases and V 6 bases, and 15 bases lay outside the gene matches. Per the germline V gene, CDR1 is SQVTM and CDR2 is ANQGSEA. The CDR3 protein is CSVAETGLLKETQYF. CDR3 nucleotides: TGCAGCGTAGCAGAGACAGGGCTGTTGAAGGAGACCCAGTACTTC.

This clonotype has just a few counts. The rearrangement joins TRBV6-5 to TRBJ1-1; D gene unclear. CDR1 and CDR2 (germline): MNHEY, SVGAGI. The CDR3 consists of 13 residues. The V end was cut by 3 bases, the J end by 6 bases, with 11 bases between. The chain's CDR3 is CASSYFSSAEAFF. The CDR3 bases are TGTGCCAGCAGTTATTTCTCGTCAGCTGAAGCTTTCTTT.

Concerning this clonotype itself: This sequence may be a read error, since a much larger clone differs from it by one base. The chain employs TRBV12-5 and TRBJ2-2; 12 nucleotides agree with TRBD2. This CDR3 has 20 amino acids. Looked up from germline, CDR1 is LGHNT and CDR2 is FRNRAP. CDR3 in amino acids: CTSGLVFPRLAGANTGELFF. DNA of the CDR3: TGTACTAGTGGTTTGGTATTTCCCCGACTAGCGGGGGCGAACACCGGGGAGCTGTTTTTT.

This clonotype was observed a few times. The gene calls are TRBV20-1 and TRBJ2-7; TRBD1 matches at 8 bases. J lost 3 bases, V lost 0 bases, and 7 bases had no gene match. Germline V CDR1 and CDR2: DFQATT, SNEGSKA (reference sequence). This CDR3 has 15 residues. CDR3 region: CSARDYKGQDYEQYV. CDR3 nucleotide sequence: TGCAGTGCTAGAGATTATAAGGGACAGGACTACGAGCAGTACGTC.

This clonotype was seen repeatedly, ten times or more. J is TRBJ1-3 and V is TRBV28; 9 nucleotides match TRBD1. Losses at the gene ends were 5 bases for V and 8 bases for J; bases not matched to a gene: 10. The length of the CDR3 is 15 residues. Per germline, CDR1 MDHEN and CDR2 SYDVKM. CDR3 in amino acids: CASSRFRDREDTIYF. For the CDR3, the DNA is TGTGCCAGCAGTAGATTCCGGGACAGGGAAGACACCATATATTTT.

This clonotype was seen a handful of times. J is TRBJ1-5 and V is TRBV28; tentative D call: TRBD1 (6 bases). The length of the CDR3 is 14 residues. Germline loops: CDR1 MDHEN, CDR2 SYDVKM. Trimming took 3 bases from V and 9 from J, leaving 15 bases between them. This CDR3 is CASSLGAVMVPQHF. The CDR3 nucleotides are TGTGCCAGCAGTTTGGGGGCAGTGATGGTGCCCCAGCATTTT. Full variable domain (rest looked up from reference TRBV28 and TRBJ1-5): DVKVTQSSRYLVKRTGEKVFLECVQDMDHENMFWYRQDPGLGLRLIYFSYDVKMKEKGDIPEGYSVSREKKERFSLILESASTNQTSMYLCASSLGAVMVPQHFGDGTRLSIL.

This chain links TRBV4-2 with TRBJ2-1, with 10 positions matching TRBD2. Germline V gene lookup returns CDR1 LGHNA and CDR2 YNFKEQ. The CDR3 runs 16 residues. J was trimmed by 2 bases and V by 3 bases; bases with no gene match: 4. CDR3 sequence reads: CASSHELAGAYNEQFF. The DNA for the CDR3 is TGTGCCAGCAGCCATGAGCTAGCGGGGGCCTACAATGAGCAGTTCTTC.

This clonotype was observed a handful of times. The chain has TRBV27 and TRBJ2-7, with D perhaps TRBD1 or TRBD2 (5 bases each). The V and J ends lost 6 bases and 5 bases respectively, with 17 bases between them. Germline V gives CDR1 MNHEY, CDR2 SMNVEV (reference sequence). The CDR3 runs 14 residues. CDR3 nucleotides: TGTGCCAGCAGGCCCGGGACCCCGAACCACGAGCAGTACTTC. It specifies CASRPGTPNHEQYF.

The table lists this clonotype with many counts. The chain recombines TRBV7-2 with TRBJ2-3; possibly TRBD1 for D (6 bases). The CDR3 contains 17 residues. Trimming pared 4 bases from V and 0 bases from J, leaving 17 bases between. Germline values: CDR1 SGHTA, CDR2 FQGNSA. The CDR3 DNA is TGTGCCAGCAGCTCCGCATGGGACACCCCTAGCACAGATACGCAGTATTTT. This sequence encodes CASSSAWDTPSTDTQYF. Based on the CDR3 plus reference TRBV7-2 and TRBJ2-3, the full variable domain is GAGVSQSPSNKVTEKGKDVELRCDPISGHTALYWYRQSLGQGLEFLIYFQGNSAPDKSGLPSDRFSAERTGGSVSTLTIQRTQQEDSAVYLCASSSAWDTPSTDTQYFGPGTRLTVL.

In this sample, this clonotype turned up many times. The CDR3 loop is CASSLGAPMAQYSGANVLTF. The CDR3 bases are TGTGCCAGCAGCTTGGGGGCACCTATGGCCCAATACTCTGGGGCCAACGTCCTGACTTTC. The rearrangement links TRBV7-8 to TRBJ2-6; a possible D gene is TRBD1 (6 bases). V was clipped by 3 bases and J by 0 bases, with 21 bases between them. This CDR3 contains 20 residues. The germline V gene encodes CDR1 SGHVS and CDR2 FQNEAQ.

This clonotype was counted at least ten times. This rearrangement joins TRBV6-2 or TRBV6-3 to TRBJ1-5; no clear D gene. The V and J ends lost 6 bases and 5 bases respectively, with 11 bases between them. This CDR3 has 13 residues. CDR1 and CDR2 from the germline V gene are MNHEY and SVGEGT. The CDR3 here is CASRATAYQPQHF. CDR3 in DNA: TGTGCCAGCAGGGCCACAGCGTATCAGCCCCAGCATTTT.

This chain uses TRBV6-1 with TRBJ2-3; 10 nucleotides match TRBD1. V lost 2 bases and J lost 4; bases outside the gene matches: 6. Germline CDR1 MNHNS, CDR2 SASEGT. This CDR3 region has 16 residues. The CDR3 loop is CASSEIGQGDADTQYF. As DNA, the CDR3 is TGTGCCAGCAGTGAAATCGGACAGGGGGATGCAGATACGCAGTATTTT.